This T cell receptor (beta chain) is from a study of Graves' ophthalmopathy and Graves' hyperthyroidism. The TCR beta CDR3 regions underwent amplification from RNA transcripts. The authors performed first-round RT-PCR with HTBI primers and then a second-round multiplex PCR. TCRdb itself ran the multiplex PCR reads through MiXCR, one entry per CDR3 protein. The sample has about 240,000 distinct CDR3 sequences; about 47% are singletons. Looked up from germline, CDR1 is SQVTM and CDR2 is ANQGSEA. CDR3 length: 18 residues. Between the trimmed V and J ends, which lost 6 bases and 1 base, there was a span of 27 bases.

The receptor comes from an adult man with Graves' ophthalmopathy. This rearrangement joins TRBV29-1 to TRBJ1-1, with D possibly TRBD1 on 6 matching bases. Sample: peripheral blood. CDR3 in amino acids: CSVVGRAQDRKRNTEAFF. CDR3 DNA: TGCAGCGTGGTAGGCAGGGCTCAGGACAGAAAAAGGAACACTGAAGCTTTCTTT.